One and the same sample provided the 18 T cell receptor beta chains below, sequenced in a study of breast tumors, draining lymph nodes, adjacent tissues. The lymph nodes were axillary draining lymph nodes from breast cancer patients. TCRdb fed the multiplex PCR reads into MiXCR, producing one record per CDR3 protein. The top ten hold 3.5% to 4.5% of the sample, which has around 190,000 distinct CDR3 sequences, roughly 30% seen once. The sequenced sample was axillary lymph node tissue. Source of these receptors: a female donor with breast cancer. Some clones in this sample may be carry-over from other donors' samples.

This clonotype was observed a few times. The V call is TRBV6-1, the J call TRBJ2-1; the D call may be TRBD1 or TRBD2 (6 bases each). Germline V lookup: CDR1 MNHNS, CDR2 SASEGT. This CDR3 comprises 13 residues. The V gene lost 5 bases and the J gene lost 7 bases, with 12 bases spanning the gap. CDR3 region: CASSLGAGNEQFF. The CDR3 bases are TGTGCCAGCAGTTTGGGGGCGGGGAATGAGCAGTTCTTC.

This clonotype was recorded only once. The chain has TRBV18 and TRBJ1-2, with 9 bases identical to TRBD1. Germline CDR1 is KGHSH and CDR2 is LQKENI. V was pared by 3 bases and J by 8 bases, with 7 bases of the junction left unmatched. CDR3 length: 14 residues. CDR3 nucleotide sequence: TGTGCCAGCTCACCCGGGACAGGGCTGCAGGGCTACACCTTC. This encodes CASSPGTGLQGYTF.

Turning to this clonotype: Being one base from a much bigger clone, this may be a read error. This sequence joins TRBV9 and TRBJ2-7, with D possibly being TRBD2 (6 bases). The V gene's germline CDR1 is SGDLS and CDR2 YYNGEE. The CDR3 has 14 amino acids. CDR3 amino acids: CASSPSYLGEEQSF. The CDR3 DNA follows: TGTGCCAGCAGCCCTTCCTACCTAGGGGAGGAGCAGTCCTTC. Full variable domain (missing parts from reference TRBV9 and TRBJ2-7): DSGVTQTPKHLITATGQRVTLRCSPRSGDLSVYWYQQSLDQGLQFLIQYYNGEERAKGNILERFSAQQFPDLHSELNLSSLELGDSALYFCASSPSYLGEEQSFGPGTRLTVT.

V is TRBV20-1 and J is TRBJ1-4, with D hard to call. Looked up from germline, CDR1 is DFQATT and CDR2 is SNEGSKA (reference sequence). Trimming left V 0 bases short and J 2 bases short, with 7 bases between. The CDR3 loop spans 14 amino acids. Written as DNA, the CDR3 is TGCAGTGCTAGAGATCTCGAGACTAATGAAAAACTGTTTTTT. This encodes CSARDLETNEKLFF.

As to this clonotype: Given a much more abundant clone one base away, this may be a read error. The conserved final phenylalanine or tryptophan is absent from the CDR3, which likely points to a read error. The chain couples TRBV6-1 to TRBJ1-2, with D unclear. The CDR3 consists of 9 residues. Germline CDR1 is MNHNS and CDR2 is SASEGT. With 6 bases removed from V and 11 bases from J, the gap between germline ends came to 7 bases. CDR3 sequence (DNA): TGTGCCAGCAGCGGTTGGTACACCTCC. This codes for CASSGWYTS.

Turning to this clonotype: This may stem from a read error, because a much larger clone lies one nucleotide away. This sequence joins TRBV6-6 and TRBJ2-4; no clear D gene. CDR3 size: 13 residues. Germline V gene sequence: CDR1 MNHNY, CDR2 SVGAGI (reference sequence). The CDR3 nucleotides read TGTGCCAGCAGTCAGCCCCCCAACAACACTCAGTACTTC. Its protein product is CASSQPPNNTQYF.

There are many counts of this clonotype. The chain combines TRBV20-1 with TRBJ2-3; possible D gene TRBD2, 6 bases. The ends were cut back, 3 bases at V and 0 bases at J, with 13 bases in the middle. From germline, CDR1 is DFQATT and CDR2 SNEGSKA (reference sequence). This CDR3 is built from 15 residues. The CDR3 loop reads CSARMAGRSTDTQYF. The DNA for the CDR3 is TGCAGTGCTAGGATGGCGGGGCGAAGCACAGATACGCAGTATTTT.

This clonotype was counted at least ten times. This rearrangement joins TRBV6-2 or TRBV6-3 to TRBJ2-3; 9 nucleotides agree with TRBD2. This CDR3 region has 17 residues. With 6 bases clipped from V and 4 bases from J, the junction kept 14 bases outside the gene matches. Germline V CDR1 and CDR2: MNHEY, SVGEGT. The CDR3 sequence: CASRLRSSAGGADTQYF. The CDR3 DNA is TGTGCCAGCAGGCTTAGGTCTTCAGCGGGGGGTGCAGATACGCAGTATTTT.

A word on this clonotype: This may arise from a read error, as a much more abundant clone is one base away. The CDR3 nucleotides read TGCGCCAGCAGCCTGGGGACCGTCGATGAGCAGTTCTTC. It yields the protein CASSLGTVDEQFF. The chain couples TRBV5-1 to TRBJ2-1; D might be TRBD1 or TRBD2, each matching 5 bases. V was clipped by 4 bases and J by 8 bases, with 13 bases between them. CDR3 size: 13 residues. Germline CDR1 and CDR2: SGHRS and YFSETQ.

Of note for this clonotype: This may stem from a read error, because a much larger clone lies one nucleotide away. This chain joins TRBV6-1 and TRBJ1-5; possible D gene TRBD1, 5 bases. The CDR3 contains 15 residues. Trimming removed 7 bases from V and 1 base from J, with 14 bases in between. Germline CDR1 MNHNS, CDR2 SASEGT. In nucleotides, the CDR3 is TGTGCCAGCATACCAGGGTTCGTGAGCAATCAGCCCCAGCATTTT. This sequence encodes CASIPGFVSNQPQHF.

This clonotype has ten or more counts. This CDR3 is CASSAGADTQYF. The DNA for the CDR3 is TGTGCCAGTTCGGCTGGGGCAGATACGCAGTATTTT. The V gene is TRBV10-3, the J gene TRBJ2-3; D is uncertain. The CDR3 contains 12 residues. CDR1 is ENHRY and CDR2 is SYGVKD in the germline V gene. With 10 bases removed from V and 4 bases from J, the gap between germline ends came to 12 bases.

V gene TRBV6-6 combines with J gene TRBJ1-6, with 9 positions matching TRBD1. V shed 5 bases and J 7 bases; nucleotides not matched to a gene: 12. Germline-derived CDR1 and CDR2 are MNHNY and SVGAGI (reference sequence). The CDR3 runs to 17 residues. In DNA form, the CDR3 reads TGTGCCAGCAGTCGGGGACAGGGACCCAAAAAGAATTCACCCCTCCACTTT. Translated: CASSRGQGPKKNSPLHF.

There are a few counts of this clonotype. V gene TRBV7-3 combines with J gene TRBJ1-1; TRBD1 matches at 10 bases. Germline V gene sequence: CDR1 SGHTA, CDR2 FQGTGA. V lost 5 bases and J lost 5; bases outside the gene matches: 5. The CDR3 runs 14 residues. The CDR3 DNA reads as TGTGCCAGCAGCCCGACAGGGGGCAGTACTGAAGCTTTCTTT. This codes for CASSPTGGSTEAFF.

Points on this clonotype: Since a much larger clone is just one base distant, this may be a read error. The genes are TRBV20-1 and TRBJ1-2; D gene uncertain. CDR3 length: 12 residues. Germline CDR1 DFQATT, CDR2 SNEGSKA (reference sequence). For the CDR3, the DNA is TGCAGTGCTAGAGACAGAGATTATGGCTCCACCTTC. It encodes CSARDRDYGSTF.

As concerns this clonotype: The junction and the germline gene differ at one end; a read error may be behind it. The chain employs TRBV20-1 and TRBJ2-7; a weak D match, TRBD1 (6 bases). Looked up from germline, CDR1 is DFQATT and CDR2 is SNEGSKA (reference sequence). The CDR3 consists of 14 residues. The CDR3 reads CSARVRTDSSEQYF. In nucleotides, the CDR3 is TGCAGTGCTAGAGTAAGGACAGACTCCTCCGAGCAGTACTTC.

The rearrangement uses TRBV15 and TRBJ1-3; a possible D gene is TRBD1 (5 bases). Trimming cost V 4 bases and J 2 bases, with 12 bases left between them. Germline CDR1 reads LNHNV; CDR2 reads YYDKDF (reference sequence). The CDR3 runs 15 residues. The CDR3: CATSMGGGTGNTIYF. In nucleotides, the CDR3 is TGTGCCACCAGCATGGGGGGGGGAACTGGAAACACCATATATTTT.

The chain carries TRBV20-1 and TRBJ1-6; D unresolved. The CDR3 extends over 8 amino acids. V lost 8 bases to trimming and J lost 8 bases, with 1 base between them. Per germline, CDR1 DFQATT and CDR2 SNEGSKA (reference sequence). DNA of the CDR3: TGCAGTTATTCACCCCTCCACTTT. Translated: CSYSPLHF.

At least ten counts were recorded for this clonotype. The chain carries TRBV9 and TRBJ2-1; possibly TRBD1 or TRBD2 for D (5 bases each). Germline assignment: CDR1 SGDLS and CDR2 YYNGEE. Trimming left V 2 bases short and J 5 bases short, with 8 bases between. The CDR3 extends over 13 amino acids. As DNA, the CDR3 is TGTGCCAGCAGCGTGGGACCAGACAATGAGCAGTTCTTC. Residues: CASSVGPDNEQFF.